This T cell receptor beta chain was profiled in a study of PD-1 blockade in classical Hodgkin lymphoma (dated by TCRdb to the early 2020s). General notes on the study: Nivolumab dosing was 3 mg/kg intravenously every 2 weeks, continuing until either disease progression or unacceptable toxicity. To define a peripheral blood immune signature of response to PD-1 blockade in classical Hodgkin lymphoma, the study combined TCR beta sequencing with CyTOF.

The time point label on this specimen signifies: cycle 4 day 1 (C4D1), after 6 weeks of nivolumab. Every trial patient had relapsed after autologous stem cell transplantation, and cohorts A, B and C differed in prior brentuximab vedotin exposure. The trial cohort comprised 60 or so patients with relapsed/refractory classical Hodgkin lymphoma whose best overall responses were complete response, partial response or progressive disease. Single-agent nivolumab was administered to trial patients in the multi-cohort phase II CheckMate 205 trial. An independent review committee assessed best overall response by applying the 2007 International Working Group response criteria. PBMCs from the trial were collected at three points: immediately before nivolumab initiation (C1D1), and during therapy at cycle 2 day 1 and cycle 4 day 1. After peripheral blood was drawn into 8 mL Vacutainer Cell Preparation Tubes, PBMCs were isolated by centrifugation and then cryopreserved.

The cysteine opens and the phenylalanine closes a CDR3 of 15 amino acids. Only the CDR3 portion is preserved as DNA: 45 bases, with reading frame beginning at the first base. Here V drops 1 base and J drops 0 bases, and the junction holds 4 bases not matched to any gene. From a lookup of the germline V gene, CDR1 and CDR2 are SGHRS and YFSETQ. On the study overall, not on this receptor specifically: Baseline TCR diversity was reported as lower in newly diagnosed patients than in healthy donors, and lower still in relapsed/refractory patients. Only a single clinical trial cohort was studied, and what caused the repertoire differences, possibly disease activity or prior therapy, remained undefined. Diversity was lower in patients who began nivolumab less than 1 year after ASCT, so these patients were left out of later analyses to avoid confounding by immune reconstitution. Baseline diversity similar to that of newly diagnosed patients was observed in trial patients achieving complete response, whereas significantly lower diversity was observed in partial responders and progressors. A significant rise by C4D1 was seen in CD4+ but not CD8+ TCR diversity (p=0.0027 vs p=0.16), with the rise being most apparent in complete responders (p=0.02).

This clone has only one observation. Its antigen is still unknown. No quality values exist for individual bases; no much larger clone is one base distant. The Qiagen DNeasy kit was used to extract genomic DNA from unsorted PBMCs and from the negatively selected CD4+ and CD8+ fractions. Amplification of TCR beta CDR3 regions was done by immunoSEQ multiplex PCR with primers that anneal to V and J segments. A synthetic immune receptor repertoire was used to minimize amplification bias, and any residual bias was removed computationally once sequencing was done. Processing in the source paper ran as follows. Repertoire diversity was quantified as the Shannon entropy index using custom Python scripts. Unsorted, CD4+ and CD8+ repertoires were analyzed separately, except in combined analyses where CD4+ and CD8+ sequences were merged in silico. A clone counted as expanded when the clone's frequency after treatment rose at least 2-fold relative to C1D1, and clones undetected at baseline were given a pseudocount of 0.5. Singleton clones were defined as clones with 0 or 1 copy at C1D1, and non-singleton clones were defined as clones with 2 or more copies. Clones expanded in unsorted samples were assigned a CD4+, CD8+ or unknown annotation through matching of protein sequences in sorted samples from the same patient. Wilcoxon tests on paired samples were used to test diversity changes from C1D1 to C4D1. In TCRdb, the immuneACCESS table is reduced to in-frame sequences with V and J assigned. These tables do not hold every clone; where another copy was compared, an unresolved V gene accounts for under half, and the others remain unexplained. That table gives V, J and clone size, and the DNA gave D and trimming. In all, the sample holds tens of thousands of clones, and about 90% of those were seen once. The top ten clones comprise roughly 8.1% of the sample.

The sample consisted of peripheral blood mononuclear cells (PBMCs), taken before the fourth cycle of nivolumab. The sequence links TRBV5-1 to TRBJ2-7; TRBD1 agrees with 7 junctional bases. The sequence was obtained from a human donor with classical Hodgkin lymphoma. Read as DNA, the sequence is TGCGCCAGCAGCTTGATCCAGGGGGACTCCTACGAGCAGTACTTC. This gives the protein CASSLIQGDSYEQYF.